This T cell receptor (beta chain) was sequenced in a study of T cells after yellow fever vaccination. J lost 6 bases, V lost 7 bases, and 10 bases had no gene match. The CDR3 is 14 residues long. From germline, CDR1 is SGHTA and CDR2 FQGNSA. Using its own MiXCR run on the 5' RACE reads, TCRdb lists one record per CDR3 protein. The table lists a few hundred thousand distinct CDR3 sequences, roughly 6.1% of them singletons. The sample was PBMCs, taken 5 days after the yellow fever booster vaccination. The TCR was taken from a man aged 25-45 years who received the YFV17D yellow fever vaccine. The V gene is TRBV7-2, the J gene TRBJ2-3; 7 nucleotides match TRBD2. For the CDR3, the DNA is TGTGCCAGCACGGGGGGAGCGAGTGGGGATACGCAGTATTTT. Translation: CASTGGASGDTQYF.